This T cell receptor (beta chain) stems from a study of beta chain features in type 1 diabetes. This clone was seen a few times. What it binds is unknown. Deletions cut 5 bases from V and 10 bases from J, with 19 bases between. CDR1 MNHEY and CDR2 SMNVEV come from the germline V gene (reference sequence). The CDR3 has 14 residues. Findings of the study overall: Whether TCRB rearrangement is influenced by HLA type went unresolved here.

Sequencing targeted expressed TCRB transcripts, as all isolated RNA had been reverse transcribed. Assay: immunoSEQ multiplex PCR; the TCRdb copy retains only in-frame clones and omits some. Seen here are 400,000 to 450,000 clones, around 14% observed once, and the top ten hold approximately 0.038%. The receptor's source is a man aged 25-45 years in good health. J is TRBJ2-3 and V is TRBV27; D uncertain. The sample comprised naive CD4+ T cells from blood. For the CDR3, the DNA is TGTGCCAGCAGTCCTCTGGCCCAGTGGGAATCGCAGTATTTT. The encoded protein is CASSPLAQWESQYF.